This T cell receptor (beta chain) is drawn from a study of T cells in Graves' hyperthyroidism and ophthalmopathy. Amplified regions were TCR beta CDR3 sequences from RNA transcripts. First-round RT-PCR with HTBI primers amplified the TCR CDR3 region. TCRdb ran MiXCR on the multiplex PCR reads and lists one entry per CDR3 protein. The sample consists of about 420,000 distinct CDR3 sequences, less than 20% of them appearing once. V lost 3 bases to trimming and J lost 3 bases, with 8 bases between them. CDR3 length equals 12 residues. Germline loops: CDR1 DFQATT, CDR2 SNEGSKA (reference sequence). The V and J genes are TRBV20-1 and TRBJ2-5; D gene uncertain. The sequenced sample was blood. The sequence came from a young woman with Graves' hyperthyroidism. CDR3 sequence: CSARPRKETQYF. The CDR3 DNA reads as TGCAGTGCTAGGCCCAGGAAAGAGACCCAGTACTTC.